Below, one T cell receptor (beta chain) is given with its context. The data were taken from a study of T cell changes during pregnancy in multiple sclerosis. Only in-frame clones appear in the TCRdb table, and some are missing; sequencing was by immunoSEQ multiplex PCR. The sample lists tens of thousands of clones, roughly nine tenths occurring once. The clonotype comes from a female donor with multiple sclerosis, enrolled in a pregnancy study. The sample was CD8+ T cells from peripheral blood mononuclear cells, taken in the second trimester of pregnancy.

In DNA form, the CDR3 reads TGTGCCAGCAGCTTAACGACAGGGGGCGGGGAGCTGTTTTTT. Its protein product is CASSLTTGGGELFF. The chain links TRBV7-3 to TRBJ2-2; 9 nucleotides agree with TRBD1. The CDR3 contains 14 residues. V trimming: 0 bases; J trimming: 7 bases; junction bases outside the gene matches: 0. Germline V gene lookup returns CDR1 SGHTA and CDR2 FQGTGA. Full variable domain (missing parts from reference TRBV7-3 and TRBJ2-2): GAGVSQTPSNKVTEKGKYVELRCDPISGHTALYWYRQSLGQGPEFLIYFQGTGAADDSGLPNDRFFAVRPEGSVSTLKIQRTERGDSAVYLCASSLTTGGGELFFGEGSRLTVL.